The 8 T cell receptor beta chains reported below all come from one sample, sequenced in a study of T-cell memory formation after mild COVID-19. MiXCR, run by TCRdb on the 5' RACE reads, gives a single entry per CDR3 protein. The sample has about 160,000 distinct CDR3 sequences, roughly 31% seen once; the top ten hold about 12%. Sequencing input: PBMCs or a T cell subset sorted from them (not recorded which). The receptor source for this set is an adult woman who had mild COVID-19 (a few samples of this study predate the infection). Cell type and time point are not known.

This clonotype occurred a few times. V and J are TRBV12-3 or TRBV12-4 and TRBJ1-1; 12 bases fit TRBD1. This CDR3 region has 16 residues. V was pared by 4 bases and J by 0 bases, with 3 bases of the junction left unmatched. CDR3 DNA sequence: TGTGCCAGCAGTTCCCGGGACAGGGGGCTGAACACTGAAGCTTTCTTT. This codes for CASSSRDRGLNTEAFF.

This clonotype has only a few counts. The chain employs TRBV29-1 and TRBJ2-5, with 9 bases aligning to TRBD1. Germline V CDR1 and CDR2: SQVTM, ANQGSEA. J was trimmed by 14 bases and V by 8 bases; bases with no gene match: 12. This CDR3 comprises 11 residues. CDR3 sequence reads: CSFTAGTGLYF. The CDR3 nucleotides are TGCAGCTTTACCGCTGGGACAGGGCTTTACTTC.

The chain joins TRBV5-1 to TRBJ1-2; D is uncertain. Germline V gene sequence: CDR1 SGHRS, CDR2 YFSETQ. This CDR3 has 15 residues. The V and J ends lost 0 bases and 5 bases respectively, with 14 bases between them. The CDR3 region has the DNA TGCGCCAGCAGCTTGGAGGCCATTAACCCGTATGGCTACACCTTC. Protein sequence: CASSLEAINPYGYTF.

The CDR3 region has the DNA TGTGCCAGCACCCCCGGGACAGGGGACACCGGGGAGCTGTTTTTT. Translating it yields CASTPGTGDTGELFF. The V gene is TRBV7-7, the J gene TRBJ2-2, with 10 nucleotides matching TRBD1. Trimming cost V 7 bases and J 3 bases; bases outside gene matches: 5. CDR1 SSHAT and CDR2 FNYEAQ come from the germline V gene (reference sequence). The CDR3 covers 15 residues.

The CDR3 DNA follows: TGCAGTGCCCCCAGGGGTGGAAACACCATATATTTT. It yields the protein CSAPRGGNTIYF. The chain is built from TRBV20-1 and TRBJ1-3; D is possibly TRBD1 (6 bases). The CDR3 runs to 12 residues. V was clipped by 6 bases and J by 3 bases, with 9 bases between them. Germline CDR1 and CDR2: DFQATT and SNEGSKA (reference sequence).

J is TRBJ2-3 and V is TRBV4-3; 7 bases are shared with TRBD2. Germline V gene sequence: CDR1 LGHNA, CDR2 YSLEER. Trimming at V came to 0 bases and at J to 2 bases, leaving 20 bases not matched to a gene. This CDR3 comprises 21 residues. CDR3: CASSQEVRASGILAPTDTQYF. The CDR3 coding sequence is TGCGCCAGCAGCCAAGAGGTTCGGGCGAGCGGGATTTTGGCTCCCACAGATACGCAGTATTTT.

V and J are TRBV29-1 and TRBJ2-7; D is possibly TRBD2 (7 bases). Per the germline V gene, CDR1 is SQVTM and CDR2 is ANQGSEA. V gave up 6 bases and J gave up 2 bases, with 14 bases separating them. The CDR3 length is 13 residues. The CDR3 loop is CSVGAGHTYEQYF. The CDR3 region has the DNA TGCAGCGTGGGAGCGGGACACACCTACGAGCAGTACTTC.

This clonotype was seen only a few times. The chain uses TRBV7-9 and TRBJ2-1; TRBD2 aligns across 11 bases. This CDR3 region has 16 residues. The V and J ends lost 2 bases and 7 bases, in that order; junction bases with no gene match: 7. Looked up from germline, CDR1 is SEHNR and CDR2 is FQNEAQ (reference sequence). The CDR3 here is CASSLSLAGGNNEQFF. CDR3 in DNA: TGTGCCAGCAGCTTAAGTCTAGCGGGGGGAAATAATGAGCAGTTCTTC.